A few counts support the clone carrying this T cell receptor beta chain. Method: immunoSEQ multiplex PCR; TCRdb's copy keeps in-frame clones and lacks some. Of 100,000 to 150,000 clones listed, 85% to 90% are singletons. The CDR3 covers 13 residues. Trimming removed 3 bases at V and 0 bases at J, with 6 bases between. The germline V gene has CDR1 MGHRA and CDR2 YSYEKL. The sample is drawn from a study of cytomegalovirus exposure and HLA in healthy donors. The sample comprised PBMCs. This chain links TRBV4-1 with TRBJ2-7; D unclear. The sequence derives from a woman younger than 30 in good health and CMV-seronegative. CDR3 loop: CASSHPDSYEQYF. In DNA, the CDR3 is TGCGCCAGCAGCCACCCAGACTCCTACGAGCAGTACTTC.